The clone carrying this T cell receptor (beta chain) was detected once. The sample originates from a study of control samples from healthy donors and cancer patients. The method was immunoSEQ multiplex PCR; TCRdb's version includes in-frame clones alone and lacks a portion of them. The sample shows about 160,000 clones, approximately 93% of them seen only once. The ends were cut back, 5 bases at V and 8 bases at J, with 10 bases in the middle. The CDR3 sequence is 12 residues long. CDR1 is MNHEY and CDR2 is SVGEGT in the germline V gene. Sequencing was done on a sample of blood. The clonotype was recovered from a woman aged 40 to 50 in good health. The V gene is TRBV6-2 or TRBV6-3, the J gene TRBJ2-1; no clear D. CDR3: CASSRLADEQFF. The CDR3 bases are TGTGCCAGCAGTCGCTTAGCCGATGAGCAGTTCTTC.